One TCR beta chain is described in this entry. Its matching antigen is unknown. The data were obtained in a study of cytomegalovirus exposure and HLA in healthy donors. Points from the study as a whole: The authors enumerated some 160 TCR beta chains as linked to cytomegalovirus. In vitro checks showed that a few CMV-associated chains really do target CMV antigens. The TCR clusters that emerged in the first cohort tended, a later analysis found, to co-occur in the 95 to 150 validation repertoires. According to reports, the classifier identified cytomegalovirus status with high specificity and sensitivity.

Germline loops: CDR1 SGDLS, CDR2 YYNGEE. The germline V and J ends were trimmed by 3 bases and 1 base, with 16 bases remaining between them. CDR3 length equals 16 residues. Generated by immunoSEQ multiplex PCR, the TCRdb table keeps only in-frame clones and is missing some. The table shows about 180,000 clones, with 85% occurring only once. What was sequenced was PBMCs. This TCR was sampled from a man aged 18 to 35 in good health and CMV-seropositive. This sequence joins TRBV9 and TRBJ1-2; no firm D call. Here the CDR3 DNA reads TGTGCCAGCAGCGACGCACGAGGGATTCTTAACTATGGCTACACCTTC. Translating gives CASSDARGILNYGYTF.